This T cell receptor (beta chain) was sequenced for a study of blood T cell repertoires in COVID-19. Study-wide background: The samples span acute and convalescent COVID-19 from the United States, Italy and Spain. Sources were T cells, B-cell-depleted T cells, or PBMCs; the material itself was cDNA or gDNA.

In the original analysis: Estimated nucleated cell counts came from reference gene primer amplification. Produced via immunoSEQ multiplex PCR; TCRdb's table is partial and in-frame only. V, J and clone size reflect that table, while D and trimming were determined from the DNA. The sample includes around 250,000 clones, 82% of them seen just once. V trimming: 3 bases; J trimming: 4 bases; junction bases outside the gene matches: 8. This CDR3 contains 14 residues. CDR1 DFQATT and CDR2 SNEGSKA come from the germline V gene (reference sequence). The sample taken for sequencing was peripheral blood. The gene calls are TRBV20-1 and TRBJ1-2; 7 bases match TRBD1. The receptor's source is a woman younger than 35 with acute or convalescent COVID-19. DNA for the CDR3: TGCAGTGCTAGTATCAGGGGGTTTGGCTATGGCTACACCTTC. The encoded protein is CSASIRGFGYGYTF.